This TCR beta chain stems from a study of cytomegalovirus exposure and HLA in healthy donors. Points from the study as a whole: As was reported, the HLA-A and HLA-B alleles of most subjects were accurately predicted from TCR beta sequences.

In the case of this clone: Its antigen remains unidentified.

J gave up 9 bases and V 5 bases, and 11 bases lay outside the gene matches. The V gene's germline CDR1 is LNHNV and CDR2 YYDKDF (reference sequence). This CDR3 spans 16 amino acids. PCR employed 60 Vbeta and 13 Jbeta primers. Original data processing: Later, some 75 million unique TCR beta chains were counted in an analysis, and about 10 million of them were shared. Repertoires were generated with immunoSEQ multiplex PCR, while TCRdb's copy carries only in-frame clones and drops some. V and J calls and clone size are those listed in that table; D and trimming were worked out from the DNA. The sample records 180,000 or so clones, approximately 85% being singletons.

The source material was PBMCs. The TCR originated in a woman aged 50 to 60 in good health and CMV-seropositive. The J gene is TRBJ2-1, the V gene TRBV15; 12 bases align to TRBD2. The CDR3: CATSSPTSGSLIEQFF. CDR3 DNA sequence: TGTGCCACCAGCTCCCCGACTAGCGGGAGTTTGATTGAGCAGTTCTTC. Variable domain in full (rest from reference TRBV15 and TRBJ2-1): DAMVIQNPRYQVTQFGKPVTLSCSQTLNHNVMYWYQQKSSQAPKLLFHYYDKDFNNEADTPDNFQSRRPNTSFCFLDIRSPGLGDTAMYLCATSSPTSGSLIEQFFGPGTRLTVL.